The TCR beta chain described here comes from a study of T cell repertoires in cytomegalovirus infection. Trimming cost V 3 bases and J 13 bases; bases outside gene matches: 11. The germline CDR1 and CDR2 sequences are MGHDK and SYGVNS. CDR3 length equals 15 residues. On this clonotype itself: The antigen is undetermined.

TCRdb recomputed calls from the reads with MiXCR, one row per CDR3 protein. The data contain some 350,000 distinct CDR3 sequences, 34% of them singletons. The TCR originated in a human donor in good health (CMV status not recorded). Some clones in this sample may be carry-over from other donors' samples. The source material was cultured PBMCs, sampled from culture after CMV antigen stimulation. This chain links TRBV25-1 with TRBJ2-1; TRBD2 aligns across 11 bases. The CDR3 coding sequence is TGTGCCAGCAGTGAGGAGGTAGCGGGAGGGCCGTCTCAGTTCTTC. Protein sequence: CASSEEVAGGPSQFF.